Shown below are 18 T cell receptor beta chains from a single sample sequenced in a study of molecular identifiers for immune sequencing clone quantification. TCRdb re-derived calls from the PCR reads in MiXCR, one entry per CDR3 protein. Of 100,000 or so distinct CDR3 sequences in the sample, around 33% were seen once. The specimen sequenced was naive CD8+ T cells from blood, with Jurkat cell RNA spiked in. Subset reported: FACS-sorted CD8+CD4-CCR7+CD45RA+ naive T cells. The receptor set was obtained from a human donor in good health. Some libraries in this study had Jurkat cell RNA spiked in.

As to this clonotype: A read error may be the cause here, since a much bigger clone is one base away. CDR3 sequence: CASSYGQPYQSGANVLTF. The DNA for the CDR3 is TGCGCCAGCAGCTACGGACAACCCTACCAATCTGGGGCCAACGTCCTGACTTTC. The V and J genes are TRBV4-3 and TRBJ2-6; D may be TRBD1 (5 bases). With 5 bases removed from V and 1 base from J, the gap between germline ends came to 18 bases. The CDR3 spans 18 residues. The germline gives CDR1 LGHNA, CDR2 YSLEER.

Points on this clonotype: A read error may account for a junction end that differs from germline. V is TRBV27 and J is TRBJ2-1; no definite D call. CDR1 is MNHEY, CDR2 SMNVEV, per germline (reference sequence). The CDR3 has 16 residues. The CDR3 is CASSPRYPSSYYEQFF. The CDR3 DNA is TGTGCCAGCAGTCCCCGGTACCCCAGCTCCTACTATGAGCAGTTCTTC.

Worth noting for this clonotype: A read error is possible here, since a much larger clone lies one base away. The rearrangement joins TRBV7-2 to TRBJ2-1; 7 nucleotides match TRBD1. CDR3 size: 15 residues. V lost 5 bases, J lost 5 bases, and 9 bases stayed unmatched. Germline V gene data show CDR1 as SGHTA and CDR2 as FQGNSA. The CDR3 reads CASSPSTGPHNEQFF. The CDR3 DNA reads TGTGCCAGCAGCCCGTCGACAGGGCCTCACAATGAGCAGTTCTTC.

Comment on this clonotype: The CDR3 ends on some other residue instead of the conserved phenylalanine or tryptophan, so this is likely a read error. For the CDR3, the DNA is TGTGCCAGCACCTCGTTTTCCCATTACTACGAGCAGTACTTA. It is translated as CASTSFSHYYEQYL. This chain joins TRBV6-1 and TRBJ2-7; D is uncertain. The ends were cut back, 7 bases at V and 3 bases at J, with 16 bases in the middle. The CDR3 length is 14 residues. Germline loops: CDR1 MNHNS, CDR2 SASEGT.

V gene TRBV7-9 combines with J gene TRBJ2-1; no firm D call. The CDR3 is 13 amino acids. Germline CDR1 and CDR2: SEHNR and FQNEAQ (reference sequence). The germline V and J ends were trimmed by 5 bases and 7 bases, with 12 bases remaining between them. CDR3 DNA sequence: TGTGCCAGCAGCGACCTTTTCGGGAATGAGCAGTTCTTC. Translated, it gives CASSDLFGNEQFF.

Details on this clonotype: A clone one base away is much larger, so this may be a read error. The chain couples TRBV9 to TRBJ2-7, with 7 positions matching TRBD1. CDR1 and CDR2 from the germline V gene are SGDLS and YYNGEE. The CDR3 is 14 residues long. The CDR3 bases are TGTGCCAGCAGCAGAGGGGGCCGGTCCTACGCGCAGTACTTC. Protein product: CASSRGGRSYAQYF.

V and J are TRBV27 and TRBJ2-3; D uncertain. CDR1 MNHEY and CDR2 SMNVEV come from the germline V gene (reference sequence). This CDR3 contains 12 residues. Trimming shortened V by 7 bases and J by 0 bases, and 5 bases separated the two germline ends. The CDR3 sequence is CASISSTDTQYF. The CDR3 DNA reads as TGTGCCAGCATCTCTAGCACAGATACGCAGTATTTT.

This clonotype is a singleton in its sample. The junction does not match germline at one end; this may be a read error. The gene calls are TRBV13 and TRBJ2-5; TRBD2 might be the D (5 bases). The CDR3 covers 16 residues. Germline CDR1 PRHDT, CDR2 FYEKMQ (reference sequence). Here the CDR3 reads CACSSTGLPRDETQYF. The DNA of the CDR3 is TGTGCCTGCAGCTCCACCGGACTGCCGAGGGATGAGACCCAGTACTTC.

This chain connects TRBV9 to TRBJ2-1; the match to TRBD2 covers 9 bases. V was pared by 4 bases and J by 9 bases, with 14 bases of the junction left unmatched. Germline assignment: CDR1 SGDLS and CDR2 YYNGEE. The CDR3 is 16 amino acids. CDR3 region: CASSPRGVAGVGEQFF. The DNA of the CDR3 is TGTGCCAGCAGCCCCCGAGGGGTAGCGGGAGTAGGTGAGCAGTTCTTC.

Concerning this clonotype itself: This sequence may be a read error, since a much larger clone differs from it by one base. The rearrangement joins TRBV4-3 to TRBJ2-5, with 8 bases lining up with TRBD2. The germline CDR1 and CDR2 sequences are LGHNA and YSLEER. This CDR3 has 14 amino acids. V dropped 4 bases and J dropped 1; count of bases not matched to a gene: 2. In nucleotides, the CDR3 is TGCGCCAGCAGCCCCACTAGCGGCCAAGAGACCCAGTACTTC. This encodes CASSPTSGQETQYF.

The chain recombines TRBV20-1 with TRBJ2-5; D remains ambiguous. Trimming took 5 bases from V and 0 from J, leaving 10 bases between them. The CDR3 covers 13 residues. CDR1 is DFQATT, CDR2 SNEGSKA, per germline (reference sequence). Here the CDR3 reads CSARGRNQETQYF. The DNA for the CDR3 is TGCAGTGCTCGAGGCAGGAACCAAGAGACCCAGTACTTC.

V gene TRBV5-1 combines with J gene TRBJ2-7; no reliable D call. CDR3 length: 15 amino acids. Trimming pared 1 base from V and 0 bases from J, leaving 11 bases between. The germline V gene has CDR1 SGHRS and CDR2 YFSETQ. The CDR3 DNA reads as TGCGCCAGCAGCTTGTTGGGCTTGAGCTCCTACGAGCAGTACTTC. This translates into CASSLLGLSSYEQYF.

This clonotype came up many times. V and J are TRBV6-5 and TRBJ2-5; no clear D gene. The CDR3 sequence is 15 residues long. V was clipped by 0 bases and J by 1 base, with 9 bases between them. Germline CDR1 MNHEY, CDR2 SVGAGI. CDR3 protein: CASSYSGRLQETQYF. CDR3 bases: TGTGCCAGCAGTTACTCCGGTAGGCTCCAAGAGACCCAGTACTTC.

Ten or more counts support this clonotype. The chain links TRBV9 to TRBJ1-1; D is perhaps TRBD1 (5 bases). Trimming stripped 5 bases from V and 3 bases from J, with 11 bases between. The CDR3 has 13 residues. Germline CDR1 is SGDLS and CDR2 is YYNGEE. The CDR3 sequence is CASSEGLHTEAFF. The CDR3 nucleotides are TGTGCCAGCAGTGAGGGGTTACACACTGAAGCTTTCTTT.

V usage is TRBV2 and J usage is TRBJ2-1; 11 bases align to TRBD2. Trimming removed 0 bases from V and 4 bases from J; junction bases left unmatched: 8. CDR1 is SNHLY and CDR2 is FYNNEI in the germline V gene. CDR3 size: 18 residues. CDR3 sequence: CASSEAGVRTSGYNEQFF. The CDR3 bases are TGTGCCAGCAGTGAAGCGGGTGTCCGGACTAGCGGGTACAATGAGCAGTTCTTC.

For this clonotype: A clone one base away is much larger, so this may be a read error. This chain connects TRBV4-3 to TRBJ2-5; D is unresolved. This CDR3 spans 15 amino acids. Germline CDR1 is LGHNA and CDR2 is YSLEER. CDR3 amino acids: CASSQDLPPPETQSF. DNA for the CDR3: TGCGCCAGCAGCCAAGATCTCCCTCCCCCAGAGACCCAGTCCTTC.

Of note for this clonotype: Just one base apart from a much larger clone, this may be a read error. The chain employs TRBV28 and TRBJ2-3; D perhaps matches TRBD1 (5 bases). The CDR3 contains 14 residues. Germline CDR1 and CDR2: MDHEN and SYDVKM. Trimming stripped 2 bases from V and 5 bases from J, with 11 bases between. This chain's CDR3 is CASSLSDSLDTQYF. DNA of the CDR3: TGTGCCAGCAGTTTAAGTGACAGCCTAGATACGCAGTATTTT.

The chain recombines TRBV9 with TRBJ2-6; D is uncertain. This CDR3 contains 16 residues. V lost 1 base and J lost 2, with 10 bases in between. Looked up from germline, CDR1 is SGDLS and CDR2 is YYNGEE. The CDR3 DNA sequence: TGTGCCAGCAGCGTATTCGAATCCCCTGGGGCCAACGTCCTGACTTTC. Translation: CASSVFESPGANVLTF.